These 19 T cell receptor beta chains originate from one sample sequenced in a study of regulatory T cells in long-lasting Graves disease. Through Arm-PCR of CDR3 regions and iRepertoire HTBI primers, TCR beta libraries were built. MiXCR, run by TCRdb on the multiplex PCR reads, gives a single entry per CDR3 protein. Here the sample spans fewer than 450,000 distinct CDR3 sequences, less than 25% being singletons. Noted time point: persistent/refractory GD, antithyroid drugs over 5 years with positive TRAb. Following extraction of RNA from PBMCs, that RNA was used to make the TCR library. Sequenced here: peripheral blood mononuclear cells (PBMCs), sampled when the disease was refractory, from a patient treated with antithyroid drugs. The receptors shown here come from a female donor with Graves disease.

This clonotype was found a few times. V is TRBV20-1 and J is TRBJ2-7, with 9 bases aligning to TRBD2. V gave up 5 bases and J gave up 6 bases; unmatched junction bases: 8. Per the germline V gene, CDR1 is DFQATT and CDR2 is SNEGSKA (reference sequence). The length of the CDR3 is 13 residues. The CDR3 loop is CSAGRAGGGEQYF. As DNA, the CDR3 is TGCAGTGCTGGTCGAGCGGGAGGAGGCGAGCAGTACTTC.

The table lists this clonotype with a few counts. The V and J genes are TRBV2 and TRBJ2-7, with D tentatively TRBD2 (6 bases). Trimming removed 11 bases from V and 0 bases from J, with 14 bases in between. The CDR3 is made up of 13 amino acids. Germline CDR1 SNHLY, CDR2 FYNNEI. The CDR3 nucleotides read TGTGCCGGATCCTACGGGGGCTCCTACGAGCAGTACTTC. Protein product: CAGSYGGSYEQYF.

This clonotype was picked up a small number of times. The chain uses TRBV19 and TRBJ2-2; unclear D gene. V was clipped by 10 bases and J by 3 bases, with 18 bases between them. Germline CDR1 LNHDA, CDR2 SQIVND (reference sequence). The CDR3 sequence is 15 residues long. As DNA, the CDR3 is TGTGCCACTGCTGCGTGGGGTCGGGACACCGGGGAGCTGTTTTTT. It codes for CATAAWGRDTGELFF.

This clonotype has a count of ten or more. The chain joins TRBV30 to TRBJ1-1; D is undetermined. This CDR3 has 14 amino acids. Trimming shortened V by 2 bases and J by 4 bases, and 14 bases separated the two germline ends. Germline V gene sequence: CDR1 GTSNPN, CDR2 SVGIG (reference sequence). The CDR3 DNA reads TGTGCCTGGAGTAATAGGGCTCGTGTCACTGAAGCTTTCTTT. Encoded protein: CAWSNRARVTEAFF.

This clonotype was counted ten times or more. This chain links TRBV6-5 with TRBJ2-7, with 11 bases matching TRBD2. The CDR3 has 15 amino acids. The germline V gene encodes CDR1 MNHEY and CDR2 SVGAGI. V dropped 2 bases and J dropped 1; count of bases not matched to a gene: 1. This CDR3 reads CASSYGLAGSYEQYF. The CDR3 DNA reads as TGTGCCAGCAGTTACGGACTAGCGGGTTCCTACGAGCAGTACTTC.

There are many counts of this clonotype. V gene TRBV27 combines with J gene TRBJ2-2; TRBD2 agrees at 14 bases. The CDR3 consists of 16 residues. Germline CDR1 MNHEY, CDR2 SMNVEV (reference sequence). J was trimmed by 7 bases and V by 5 bases; bases with no gene match: 6. CDR3 coding DNA: TGTGCCAGCAGTACCGGACTAGCGGGAGGATTCGGGGAGCTGTTTTTT. Protein: CASSTGLAGGFGELFF.

The chain joins TRBV6-1 to TRBJ1-1; maybe TRBD1 (6 bases). The CDR3 is made up of 12 amino acids. Trimming took off 7 bases at V and 7 bases at J, with 13 bases between the two ends. Germline CDR1 is MNHNS and CDR2 is SASEGT. CDR3 amino acids: CASIVGGGEAFF. CDR3 nucleotides: TGTGCCAGCATCGTAGGGGGGGGTGAAGCTTTCTTT.

This clonotype was counted a few times. V gene TRBV7-2 combines with J gene TRBJ2-2, with a possible D match to TRBD2 (6 bases). The CDR3 contains 15 residues. The V end was cut by 1 base, the J end by 6 bases, with 12 bases between. CDR1 and CDR2 (germline): SGHTA, FQGNSA. DNA of the CDR3: TGTGCCAGCAGCTTAGAGTCGGGAGCCCCCGGGGAGCTGTTTTTT. Its protein product is CASSLESGAPGELFF.

The rearrangement uses TRBV7-9 and TRBJ1-1; D unclear. Germline V gives CDR1 SEHNR, CDR2 FQNEAQ (reference sequence). This CDR3 spans 11 amino acids. V was trimmed by 1 base and J by 11 bases, leaving 8 bases between them. CDR3: CASSLEGRAFF. In DNA, the CDR3 is TGTGCCAGCAGCTTAGAAGGGAGGGCTTTCTTT.

This clonotype was observed many times. The chain joins TRBV20-1 to TRBJ2-5; TRBD2 aligns across 10 bases. Unmatched junction bases numbered 6, after V lost 0 bases and J lost 5 bases. This CDR3 comprises 15 residues. From germline, CDR1 is DFQATT and CDR2 SNEGSKA (reference sequence). CDR3 sequence: CSARDYLAGAETQYF. DNA for the CDR3: TGCAGTGCTAGAGATTACCTAGCGGGAGCGGAGACCCAGTACTTC.

This clonotype was counted a few times. The chain carries TRBV11-2 and TRBJ1-1; no clear D gene. This CDR3 contains 13 residues. In germline, CDR1 is SGHAT, CDR2 FQNNGV. V lost 7 bases and J lost 1, with 10 bases in between. The CDR3 protein is CASTYAGNTEAFF. In nucleotides, the CDR3 is TGTGCCAGCACTTATGCCGGGAACACTGAAGCTTTCTTT.

In this sample, this clonotype turned up a few times. This chain connects TRBV6-5 to TRBJ2-7, with a tentative D call TRBD2 (5 bases). The CDR3 totals 14 residues. With 4 bases removed from V and 3 bases from J, the gap between germline ends came to 13 bases. Germline V lookup: CDR1 MNHEY, CDR2 SVGAGI. The CDR3 sequence: CASSFTSGLYEQYF. The CDR3 bases are TGTGCCAGCAGTTTTACCAGCGGCCTCTACGAGCAGTACTTC.

Details on this clonotype: One junction end does not reproduce the germline sequence, and a read error may be involved. The genes are TRBV6-2 or TRBV6-3 and TRBJ2-7; TRBD2 agrees at 8 bases. CDR1 MNHEY and CDR2 SVGEGT come from the germline V gene. The CDR3 covers 16 residues. CDR3 coding DNA: TGTGCCAGCAGTTACCTTTCGTTGAGCGGGAGCTACGAGCAGTGCTTC. Amino acids: CASSYLSLSGSYEQCF.

To note about this clonotype: This may stem from a read error, because a much larger clone lies one nucleotide away. The chain links TRBV7-2 to TRBJ2-2; D not certain. V lost 7 bases to trimming and J lost 3 bases, with 15 bases between them. This CDR3 region has 15 residues. Germline CDR1 is SGHTA and CDR2 is FQGNSA. The CDR3 region is CASNSIPLHTGELFF. The DNA for the CDR3 is TGTGCCAGCAACTCCATCCCCCTACACACCGGGGAGCTGTTTTTT. The entire variable domain, with the rest obtained from reference TRBV7-2 and TRBJ2-2, is as follows: GAGVSQSPSNKVTEKGKDVELRCDPISGHTALYWYRQSLGQGLEFLIYFQGNSAPDKSGLPSDRFSAERTGGSVSTLTIQRTQQEDSAVYLCASNSIPLHTGELFFGEGSRLTVL.

V is TRBV27 and J is TRBJ1-5; D uncertain. Per the germline V gene, CDR1 is MNHEY and CDR2 is SMNVEV (reference sequence). CDR3 length: 15 residues. V was trimmed by 6 bases and J by 3 bases, leaving 15 bases between them. The CDR3 reads CASRVVGDANQPQHF. The CDR3 coding sequence is TGTGCCAGCAGGGTCGTCGGGGATGCCAATCAGCCCCAGCATTTT.

V is TRBV11-2 and J is TRBJ2-7, with 12 positions matching TRBD2. V gave up 6 bases and J gave up 4 bases; unmatched junction bases: 4. Germline lookup yields CDR1 SGHAT and CDR2 FQNNGV. The CDR3 sequence is 14 residues long. Written as DNA, the CDR3 is TGTGCCAGCAGGCCTAGCGGGAGGGTATACGAGCAGTACTTC. It encodes CASRPSGRVYEQYF.

This clonotype was seen ten or more times. The V and J genes are TRBV20-1 and TRBJ2-7; D is perhaps TRBD1 or TRBD2 (10 bases each). Per germline, CDR1 DFQATT and CDR2 SNEGSKA (reference sequence). Trimming removed 4 bases from V and 2 bases from J, with 27 bases in between. The CDR3 has 18 amino acids. The CDR3 DNA is TGCAGTGCTAACGGCGGACAGGGGGGAGCGGGAGGGCCCTACGAGCAGTACTTC. Translating it yields CSANGGQGGAGGPYEQYF.

This chain joins TRBV3-1 and TRBJ2-7, with D perhaps matching TRBD2 (7 bases). The CDR3 is 14 amino acids. V lost 1 base and J lost 6, with 13 bases in between. Per germline, CDR1 LGHDT and CDR2 YNNKEL (reference sequence). The CDR3 spells CASSQGGGQGEQYF. The CDR3 bases are TGTGCCAGCAGCCAAGGGGGGGGACAAGGCGAGCAGTACTTC.

This clonotype was seen repeatedly, ten times or more. The chain combines TRBV28 with TRBJ1-1, with D perhaps TRBD1 (6 bases). This CDR3 has 12 amino acids. Trimming left V 4 bases short and J 8 bases short, with 11 bases between. Germline values: CDR1 MDHEN, CDR2 SYDVKM. The CDR3 protein is CASSSPGTEAFF. The CDR3 DNA follows: TGTGCCAGCAGTTCGCCCGGGACAGAAGCTTTCTTT.